A single sample is the source of the 13 T cell receptor beta chains below, sequenced in a study of T cell responses to AZD1222 COVID-19 vaccine. The data were produced by immunoSEQ multiplex PCR, yet TCRdb's version contains in-frame clones alone and is incomplete. This table holds over 70,000 clones, roughly 86% found once. Specimen: peripheral blood, collected on day 0 of AZD1222 vaccination. Source of these receptors: an adult in good health.

This clone has only one observation. The conserved phenylalanine or tryptophan normally closing the CDR3 is absent here, so this likely arose from a read error. It is unclear where the CDR3 begins or ends on the DNA, so no DNA is shown, and the CDR3 is as TCRdb lists it. This sequence joins TRBV18 and TRBJ2-7; no check of the table's D call, TRBD1, against the DNA was made. Germline-derived CDR1 and CDR2 are KGHSH and LQKENI. The CDR3 is 12 amino acids in total, end residues counted. The CDR3 here is CASSLGQGPILI.

The CDR3 bases are TGTGCCAGCAGCACTTATAGCAATCAGCCCCAGCATTTT. This codes for CASSTYSNQPQHF. The V gene is TRBV7-2, the J gene TRBJ1-5; D uncertain. The CDR3 contains 13 residues. Trimming removed 5 bases at V and 0 bases at J, with 5 bases between. The germline CDR1 and CDR2 sequences are SGHTA and FQGNSA. Variable domain in full (rest from reference TRBV7-2 and TRBJ1-5): GAGVSQSPSNKVTEKGKDVELRCDPISGHTALYWYRQSLGQGLEFLIYFQGNSAPDKSGLPSDRFSAERTGGSVSTLTIQRTQQEDSAVYLCASSTYSNQPQHFGDGTRLSIL.

The rearrangement uses TRBV29-1 and TRBJ2-5; possible D gene TRBD2, 5 bases. Germline CDR1 is SQVTM and CDR2 is ANQGSEA. There are 12 residues in the CDR3. Trimming shortened V by 1 base and J by 7 bases, and 10 bases separated the two germline ends. The CDR3 bases are TGCAGCGTTGAAGCGGGATTTGGGACCCAGTACTTC. This translates into CSVEAGFGTQYF.

The chain joins TRBV28 to TRBJ1-2; D is unclear. This CDR3 spans 19 amino acids. Germline assignment: CDR1 MDHEN and CDR2 SYDVKM. The germline V and J ends were trimmed by 5 bases and 6 bases, with 31 bases remaining between them. In DNA, the CDR3 is TGTGCCAGCAGTCCGTTATATTTGACCCTAACCTTTCGTCCGCATGGCTACACCTTC. Its translation: CASSPLYLTLTFRPHGYTF.

The chain is built from TRBV9 and TRBJ2-1, with TRBD2 identical over 8 bases. Germline V lookup: CDR1 SGDLS, CDR2 YYNGEE. CDR3 length equals 13 residues. J lost 7 bases, V lost 3 bases, and 3 bases had no gene match. The CDR3, as DNA: TGTGCCAGCAGCGCGGGAGGGTGGAATGAGCAGTTCTTC. Encoded protein: CASSAGGWNEQFF.

The rearrangement joins TRBV15 to TRBJ2-1; 10 bases fit TRBD2. Germline V gene lookup returns CDR1 LNHNV and CDR2 YYDKDF (reference sequence). The J segment lost 8 bases and the V segment lost 0 bases, leaving 7 bases of the junction unmatched. The CDR3 contains 16 residues. The CDR3 sequence is CATSRDLAGVSHEQFF. For the CDR3, the DNA is TGTGCCACCAGCAGAGATCTAGCGGGAGTTTCCCATGAGCAGTTCTTC.

V usage is TRBV10-3 and J usage is TRBJ2-5; 8 bases line up with TRBD2. Germline assignment: CDR1 ENHRY and CDR2 SYGVKD. Trimming cost V 2 bases and J 3 bases; bases outside gene matches: 8. CDR3 length: 16 residues. Written as DNA, the CDR3 is TGTGCCATCAGTGAGCGGGGTAAAGCGGGAGAAGAGACCCAGTACTTC. Its translation: CAISERGKAGEETQYF.

Note on this clone: Other DNA sequences in this specimen translate into the identical CDR3. V gene TRBV18 combines with J gene TRBJ1-5; D remains unclear. Trimming shortened V by 2 bases and J by 5 bases, and 7 bases separated the two germline ends. In germline, CDR1 is KGHSH, CDR2 LQKENI. The CDR3 contains 13 residues. CDR3 in DNA: TGTGCCAGCTCACCAGGGGAGGATCAGCCCCAGCATTTT. Residues: CASSPGEDQPQHF.

The chain uses TRBV19 and TRBJ2-3; D assignment may be TRBD1 or TRBD2 (7 bases each). This CDR3 is 13 amino acids long. Germline V gives CDR1 LNHDA, CDR2 SQIVND (reference sequence). Trimming took off 10 bases at V and 7 bases at J, with 18 bases between the two ends. This chain's CDR3 is CATQTGTKNTQYF. The CDR3 DNA follows: TGTGCCACCCAGACAGGGACTAAGAATACGCAGTATTTT.

This clone was detected only a few times. The chain is built from TRBV18 and TRBJ1-1; maybe TRBD1 (5 bases). V was trimmed by 2 bases and J by 2 bases, leaving 18 bases between them. Germline CDR1 reads KGHSH; CDR2 reads LQKENI. This CDR3 is 17 amino acids long. The chain's CDR3 is CASSPIGSNRLNTEAFF. In nucleotides, the CDR3 is TGTGCCAGCTCACCAATCGGGTCCAACAGGTTAAACACTGAAGCTTTCTTT.

On this clone itself: Other DNA sequences from this sample encode an identical CDR3 as well. CDR3 in DNA: TGTGCCTGGTCCCCCGCAGATACGCAGTATTTT. Its protein is CAWSPADTQYF. The rearrangement joins TRBV30 to TRBJ2-3; D gene unclear. The germline gives CDR1 GTSNPN, CDR2 SVGIG (reference sequence). CDR3 size: 11 residues. Trimming removed 5 bases at V and 4 bases at J, with 7 bases between.

V and J are TRBV28 and TRBJ2-1; TRBD2 matches at 9 bases. The CDR3 is 16 residues long. Germline CDR1 MDHEN, CDR2 SYDVKM. V lost 4 bases and J lost 2; bases outside the gene matches: 6. CDR3 nucleotides: TGTGCCAGCAGTTCCCAGCGGGAGGCCGCCTACAATGAGCAGTTCTTC. Its protein product is CASSSQREAAYNEQFF.

This chain links TRBV7-9 with TRBJ2-3; 11 nucleotides line up with TRBD2. The CDR3 sequence is 18 residues long. V dropped 5 bases and J dropped 10; count of bases not matched to a gene: 20. Per germline, CDR1 SEHNR and CDR2 FQNEAQ (reference sequence). In DNA form, the CDR3 reads TGTGCCAGCAGCCCCATACCCTTTCGGACTAGCGGGTGGAAGGCGCAGTATTTT. Its translation: CASSPIPFRTSGWKAQYF.